The clone carrying this TCR beta chain was counted many times. Its target is unknown. For CDR3 and TCR beta VDJ profiling, genomic DNA was the template used. TCRdb passed the reads through MiXCR, listing each CDR3 protein once. The table lists approximately 380,000 distinct CDR3 sequences, under 80% of them singletons, with 3.5% to 4.5% in the top ten. This entry comes from a study of CD8+CD57+ T cells in acquired aplastic anemia. Study background: The mean DNA yield obtained from sorted CD4+ and CD8+ cells came to roughly 3.4 ug. Healthy donors had, on average, roughly 9.8 million reads for their CD4+ cells.

The study, taken as a whole, reports: Patients shared approximately 30 CD8+ CDR3 sequences with controls. Patients showed no significant difference from controls in CD8+ Simpson's diversity.

The CDR3 spans 14 residues. With V trimmed by 4 bases and J by 6 bases, 6 bases remained unmatched. CDR1 and CDR2 from the germline V gene are SNHLY and FYNNEI. The sequenced material came from sorted CD4+, CD8+, or CD8+CD57+ T cells (not recorded which) from PBMCs. The chain uses TRBV2 and TRBJ1-5, with 7 bases aligning to TRBD1. The sequence came from a human donor in good health, serving as a control. The CDR3 region is CASSGATGSQPQHF. In DNA form, the CDR3 reads TGTGCCAGCAGTGGAGCGACAGGGAGTCAGCCCCAGCATTTT.